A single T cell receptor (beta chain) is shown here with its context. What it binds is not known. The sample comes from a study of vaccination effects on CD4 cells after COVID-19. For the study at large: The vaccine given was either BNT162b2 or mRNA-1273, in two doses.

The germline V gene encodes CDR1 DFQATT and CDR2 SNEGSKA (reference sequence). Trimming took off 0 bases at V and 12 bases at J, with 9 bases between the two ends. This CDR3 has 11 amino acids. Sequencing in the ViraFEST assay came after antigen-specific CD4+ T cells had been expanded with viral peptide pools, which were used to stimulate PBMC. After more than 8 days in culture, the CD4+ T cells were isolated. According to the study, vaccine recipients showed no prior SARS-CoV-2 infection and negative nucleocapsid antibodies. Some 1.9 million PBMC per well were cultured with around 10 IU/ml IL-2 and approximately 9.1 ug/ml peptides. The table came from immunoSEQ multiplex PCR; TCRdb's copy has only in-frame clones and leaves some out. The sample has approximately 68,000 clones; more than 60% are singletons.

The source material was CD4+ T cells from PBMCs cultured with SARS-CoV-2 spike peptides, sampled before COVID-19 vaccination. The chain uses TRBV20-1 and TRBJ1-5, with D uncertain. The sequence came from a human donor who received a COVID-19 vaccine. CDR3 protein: CSARETIGQHF. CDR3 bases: TGCAGTGCTAGAGAAACGATCGGCCAGCATTTT.